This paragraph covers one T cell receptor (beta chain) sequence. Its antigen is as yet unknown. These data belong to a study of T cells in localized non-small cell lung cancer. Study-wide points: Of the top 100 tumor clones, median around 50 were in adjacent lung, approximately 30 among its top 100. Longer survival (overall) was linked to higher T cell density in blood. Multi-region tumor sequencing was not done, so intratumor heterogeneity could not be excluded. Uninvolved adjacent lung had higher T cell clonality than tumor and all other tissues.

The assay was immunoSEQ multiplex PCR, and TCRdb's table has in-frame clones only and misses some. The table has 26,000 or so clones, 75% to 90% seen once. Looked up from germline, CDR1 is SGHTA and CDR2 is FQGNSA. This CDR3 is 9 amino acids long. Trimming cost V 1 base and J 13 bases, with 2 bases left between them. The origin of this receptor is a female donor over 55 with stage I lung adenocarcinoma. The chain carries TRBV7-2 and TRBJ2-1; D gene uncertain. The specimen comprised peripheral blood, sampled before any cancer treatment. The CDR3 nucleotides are TGTGCCAGCAGCTTAGGTCAGTTCTTC. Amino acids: CASSLGQFF.